The 17 T cell receptor beta chains in this list originate from one sample, sequenced in a study of CD8 T cells in Susac syndrome. The authors reverse transcribed roughly 0.5 to 1 ug RNA with random hexamers. TCRdb reprocessed the immunoSEQ multiplex PCR reads via MiXCR and lists one record per CDR3 protein. The sample holds approximately 70,000 distinct CDR3 sequences, just over 95% seen once. Sequencing input: CD4+ T cells from PBMCs. These receptors were obtained from a human donor with multiple sclerosis.

The chain links TRBV3-1 to TRBJ1-1; a weak D match, TRBD1 (5 bases). Germline assignment: CDR1 LGHDT and CDR2 YNNKEL (reference sequence). Deletions cut 0 bases from V and 9 bases from J, with 14 bases between. The CDR3 sequence is 14 residues long. In DNA, the CDR3 is TGTGCCAGCAGCCAAGAAGGAGGGGCCGGGAAAGCTTTCTTT. Protein product: CASSQEGGAGKAFF. The full variable domain, with the rest looked up from reference TRBV3-1 and TRBJ1-1, is DTAVSQTPKYLVTQMGNDKSIKCEQNLGHDTMYWYKQDSKKFLKIMFSYNNKELIINETVPNRFSPKSPDKAHLNLHINSLELGDSAVYFCASSQEGGAGKAFFGQGTRLTVV.

The chain employs TRBV6-6 and TRBJ2-7; 7 bases are a match to TRBD1. Germline V lookup: CDR1 MNHNY, CDR2 SVGAGI (reference sequence). The CDR3 covers 16 residues. V was pared by 5 bases and J by 3 bases, with 13 bases of the junction left unmatched. CDR3 amino acids: CASSPTGTAINYEQYF. In DNA, the CDR3 is TGTGCCAGCAGTCCAACCGGGACAGCCATTAACTACGAGCAGTACTTC.

V and J are TRBV12-3 or TRBV12-4 and TRBJ1-1; tentative D call: TRBD1 (5 bases). The CDR3 covers 15 residues. Trimming took off 2 bases at V and 4 bases at J, with 14 bases between the two ends. CDR3 DNA: TGTGCCAGCAGTTTACGCGGGGGGGTTGGCACTGAAGCTTTCTTT. Translated: CASSLRGGVGTEAFF.

The gene calls are TRBV29-1 and TRBJ1-1, with TRBD1 matching over 7 bases. The V and J ends lost 3 bases and 1 base, in that order; junction bases with no gene match: 8. The germline V gene has CDR1 SQVTM and CDR2 ANQGSEA. The CDR3 is made up of 15 amino acids. CDR3 DNA sequence: TGCAGCGTTGACCTTCCGGACAGGAGGAACACTGAAGCTTTCTTT. Its protein is CSVDLPDRRNTEAFF.

The V and J genes are TRBV5-1 and TRBJ1-6, with a tentative D call TRBD1 (5 bases). The germline V and J ends were trimmed by 4 bases and 0 bases, with 14 bases remaining between them. The CDR3 extends over 17 amino acids. Germline V gene lookup returns CDR1 SGHRS and CDR2 YFSETQ. In nucleotides, the CDR3 is TGCGCCAGCAGCCGGCAGGGTATGAGCTCCTATAATTCACCCCTCCACTTT. This encodes CASSRQGMSSYNSPLHF.

The rearrangement joins TRBV7-2 to TRBJ2-2; TRBD2 is a possible D gene (5 bases). V shed 5 bases and J shed 1 base, with 8 bases lying between them. The germline V gene encodes CDR1 SGHTA and CDR2 FQGNSA. This CDR3 has 14 residues. CDR3 in amino acids: CASSAGLNTGELFF. In DNA form, the CDR3 reads TGTGCCAGCAGCGCCGGACTGAACACCGGGGAGCTGTTTTTT. The full variable domain, with the rest looked up from reference TRBV7-2 and TRBJ2-2, is GAGVSQSPSNKVTEKGKDVELRCDPISGHTALYWYRQSLGQGLEFLIYFQGNSAPDKSGLPSDRFSAERTGGSVSTLTIQRTQQEDSAVYLCASSAGLNTGELFFGEGSRLTVL.

The chain combines TRBV7-9 with TRBJ2-5, with a weak D call TRBD2 (7 bases). The germline V gene has CDR1 SEHNR and CDR2 FQNEAQ (reference sequence). This CDR3 has 17 amino acids. V was shortened by 1 base and J by 2 bases, with 17 bases between the two germline ends. Written as DNA, the CDR3 is TGTGCCAGCAGCTTAGTCGGTAGACGGGGGGCGCAAGAGACCCAGTACTTC. Protein product: CASSLVGRRGAQETQYF.

The gene calls are TRBV9 and TRBJ2-2; 7 bases agree with TRBD1. The CDR3 extends over 14 amino acids. With 5 bases clipped from V and 4 bases from J, the junction kept 5 bases outside the gene matches. Per germline, CDR1 SGDLS and CDR2 YYNGEE. CDR3 nucleotide sequence: TGTGCCAGCAGGCCGACAGGGTCCACCGGGGAGCTGTTTTTT. As protein: CASRPTGSTGELFF.

The CDR3 loop is CASGLARETQYF. CDR3 sequence (DNA): TGTGCCTCCGGACTAGCGAGGGAGACCCAGTACTTC. The chain has TRBV12-3 or TRBV12-4 and TRBJ2-5, with TRBD2 matching 9 bases. Trimming removed 11 bases from V and 5 bases from J; junction bases left unmatched: 6. There are 12 residues in the CDR3.

The chain uses TRBV28 and TRBJ2-7; 8 nucleotides match TRBD1. The CDR3 length is 15 residues. Per germline, CDR1 MDHEN and CDR2 SYDVKM. V was clipped by 5 bases and J by 6 bases; unmatched bases: 12. In DNA, the CDR3 is TGTGCCAGCAGTCCACCGAGGACAGGGAGGTCCGAGCAGTACTTC. Translation: CASSPPRTGRSEQYF.

V gene TRBV24-1 combines with J gene TRBJ2-1; TRBD1 aligns across 8 bases. This CDR3 spans 16 amino acids. The germline V gene encodes CDR1 KGHDR and CDR2 SFDVKD. Unmatched junction bases numbered 11, after V lost 3 bases and J lost 8 bases. The CDR3 bases are TGTGCCACCAGTGATAGGAAGGACAGGGCCGGTGATGAGCAGTTCTTC. It codes for CATSDRKDRAGDEQFF.

CDR3 amino acids: CSAPWTLQSHYEQYF. CDR3 coding DNA: TGCAGTGCCCCCTGGACCCTCCAAAGCCACTACGAGCAGTACTTC. J is TRBJ2-7 and V is TRBV20-1; the D is unclear. Trimming shortened V by 6 bases and J by 3 bases, and 21 bases separated the two germline ends. The CDR3 sequence is 15 residues long. Germline CDR1 and CDR2: DFQATT and SNEGSKA (reference sequence).

The chain combines TRBV13 with TRBJ1-1; TRBD1 matches at 9 bases. The CDR3 has 16 amino acids. J gave up 5 bases and V 0 bases, and 7 bases lay outside the gene matches. Germline CDR1 reads PRHDT; CDR2 reads FYEKMQ (reference sequence). The chain's CDR3 is CASSLGRDRARTEAFF. DNA for the CDR3: TGTGCCAGCAGCTTAGGCCGGGACAGGGCGCGGACTGAAGCTTTCTTT.

The chain links TRBV6-2 or TRBV6-3 to TRBJ2-3; D is unclear. V was cut by 2 bases and J by 2 bases, with 14 bases left in between. CDR1 and CDR2 from the germline V gene are MNHEY and SVGEGT. The CDR3 is 16 amino acids. DNA of the CDR3: TGTGCCAGCAGTTACAAACCCGCGTGGTCCACAGATACGCAGTATTTT. Translation gives CASSYKPAWSTDTQYF.

J is TRBJ2-5 and V is TRBV29-1; D not certain. Per the germline V gene, CDR1 is SQVTM and CDR2 is ANQGSEA. V was pared by 6 bases and J by 5 bases, with 16 bases between. This CDR3 spans 13 amino acids. In nucleotides, the CDR3 is TGCAGCGTCGAATCGGGCAGTATGGAGACCCAGTACTTC. Its translation: CSVESGSMETQYF.

The chain uses TRBV30 and TRBJ2-5; 10 nucleotides align to TRBD2. CDR3 length equals 16 residues. J lost 5 bases, V lost 0 bases, and 9 bases had no gene match. Germline V lookup: CDR1 GTSNPN, CDR2 SVGIG (reference sequence). CDR3 sequence (DNA): TGTGCCTGGAGTGTGGATAGCGGGGGGAAGAAGGAGACCCAGTACTTC. Protein sequence: CAWSVDSGGKKETQYF. The entire variable domain, with the rest obtained from reference TRBV30 and TRBJ2-5, is as follows: SQTIHQWPATLVQPVGSPLSLECTVEGTSNPNLYWYRQAAGRGLQLLFYSVGIGQISSEVPQNLSASRPQDRQFILSSKKLLLSDSGFYLCAWSVDSGGKKETQYFGPGTRLLVL.

The chain has TRBV11-2 and TRBJ2-5; D is unclear. The V end lost 0 bases, the J end lost 3 bases, and 8 bases lay between the germline ends. CDR1 SGHAT and CDR2 FQNNGV come from the germline V gene. This CDR3 spans 14 amino acids. The CDR3 reads CASSLDRKKETQYF. DNA of the CDR3: TGTGCCAGCAGCTTAGATCGAAAAAAAGAGACCCAGTACTTC.